Following are 29 T cell receptor beta chains from one sample sequenced in a study of CD8 T cells in ankylosing spondylitis. One entry per CDR3 protein, called by TCRdb with MiXCR from the 5' RACE reads. The data contain approximately 250,000 distinct CDR3 sequences, more than 20% of them singletons. The specimen sequenced was blood, either unsorted or a sorted T cell fraction (not recorded which). These receptors all stem from a male donor with ankylosing spondylitis or in good health (not recorded which).

V usage is TRBV6-5 and J usage is TRBJ2-7; D could derive from TRBD1 or TRBD2 (5 bases each). From germline, CDR1 is MNHEY and CDR2 SVGAGI. Between the trimmed V and J ends, which lost 1 base and 5 bases, there was a span of 15 bases. This CDR3 has 15 amino acids. As DNA, the CDR3 is TGTGCCAGCAGTTACTTGGGACGGCCCAACGACGAGCAGTACTTC. It codes for CASSYLGRPNDEQYF.

This clonotype has more than one count but fewer than ten. The chain couples TRBV20-1 to TRBJ2-4; no reliable D call. CDR1 is DFQATT, CDR2 SNEGSKA, per germline (reference sequence). The CDR3 has 13 residues. V lost 0 bases and J lost 7, with 10 bases in between. The CDR3, as DNA: TGCAGTGCTAGAGAGGGCGGCGCGAACATTCAGTACTTC. The encoded protein is CSAREGGANIQYF.

The chain is built from TRBV6-4 and TRBJ2-2; D gene ambiguous. The CDR3 is 12 amino acids. CDR1 and CDR2 from the germline V gene are MRHNA and SNTAGT. Between the trimmed V and J ends, which lost 6 bases and 3 bases, there was a span of 5 bases. The CDR3 nucleotides are TGTGCCAGCAGCCGGGACACCGGGGAGCTGTTTTTT. Translation gives CASSRDTGELFF.

This clonotype came up a few times. The chain has TRBV10-3 and TRBJ2-3; 8 nucleotides agree with TRBD2. The CDR3 runs to 15 residues. Trimming took 4 bases from V and 0 from J; bases not matched to a gene: 3. Germline-derived CDR1 and CDR2 are ENHRY and SYGVKD. The CDR3 nucleotides read TGTGCCATCAGTGTGGCTAGCGGGAGCACAGATACGCAGTATTTT. Translation gives CAISVASGSTDTQYF.

The chain carries TRBV12-3 or TRBV12-4 and TRBJ2-5; 7 bases are a match to TRBD1. Losses at the gene ends were 6 bases for V and 5 bases for J; bases not matched to a gene: 12. This CDR3 contains 15 residues. The DNA of the CDR3 is TGTGCCAGCAGCCCTAGGGGGCGAGGAGAGGAGACCCAGTACTTC. Translation: CASSPRGRGEETQYF.

V usage is TRBV20-1 and J usage is TRBJ1-5; D not resolved. Germline assignment: CDR1 DFQATT and CDR2 SNEGSKA (reference sequence). This CDR3 is 15 amino acids long. Trimming removed 3 bases at V and 0 bases at J, with 12 bases between. CDR3 sequence (DNA): TGCAGTGCTAGCGATCAGGATTATAGCAATCAGCCCCAGCATTTT. Translation: CSASDQDYSNQPQHF.

Ten or more counts support this clonotype. The V and J genes are TRBV4-1 and TRBJ1-2, with 8 bases aligning to TRBD1. V gave up 4 bases and J gave up 12 bases; unmatched junction bases: 16. The CDR3 covers 15 residues. Germline loops: CDR1 MGHRA, CDR2 YSYEKL. The CDR3 sequence is CASSPTGTGNLWDTF. CDR3 coding DNA: TGCGCCAGCAGCCCAACCGGGACAGGAAACCTATGGGACACCTTC.

This clonotype was counted only a few times. The V call is TRBV4-2, the J call TRBJ2-1; 13 bases are a match to TRBD2. The CDR3 contains 19 residues. Germline loops: CDR1 LGHNA, CDR2 YNFKEQ. With 1 base clipped from V and 6 bases from J, the junction kept 12 bases outside the gene matches. This CDR3 is CASSQVRLAGGRGSNEQFF. CDR3 DNA sequence: TGTGCCAGCAGCCAAGTACGACTAGCGGGGGGCCGCGGTAGCAATGAGCAGTTCTTC.

This clonotype came up a few times. This rearrangement joins TRBV7-2 to TRBJ2-5; D is perhaps TRBD1 or TRBD2 (5 bases each). Deletions cut 5 bases from V and 5 bases from J, with 21 bases between. Germline V CDR1 and CDR2: SGHTA, FQGNSA. The CDR3 covers 16 residues. Written as DNA, the CDR3 is TGTGCCAGCAGCCGAGCCGGGACCGTCTTCAGGGAGACCCAGTACTTC. This translates into CASSRAGTVFRETQYF.

This clonotype has ten or more counts. V and J are TRBV5-1 and TRBJ2-7, with 9 bases that match TRBD1. The ends lost 3 bases at V and 1 base at J; junction bases unmatched: 5. The CDR3 is 15 residues long. From germline, CDR1 is SGHRS and CDR2 YFSETQ. This CDR3 reads CASSSTGGASYEQYF. The CDR3 DNA reads TGCGCCAGCAGCTCTACAGGGGGCGCTTCCTACGAGCAGTACTTC.

V and J are TRBV6-5 and TRBJ1-6; no clear D. Trimming removed 0 bases from V and 18 bases from J, with 15 bases in between. Germline V gene lookup returns CDR1 MNHEY and CDR2 SVGAGI. This CDR3 has 13 residues. In nucleotides, the CDR3 is TGTGCCAGCAGTTACTCGCTTCTTTCGACCACCCACTTT. It yields the protein CASSYSLLSTTHF.

The chain uses TRBV20-1 and TRBJ2-3; no firm D call. The CDR3 is 13 residues long. Germline V CDR1 and CDR2: DFQATT, SNEGSKA (reference sequence). The V end was cut by 2 bases, the J end by 0 bases, with 6 bases between. Here the CDR3 reads CSARWQSTDTQYF. CDR3 DNA: TGCAGTGCTAGATGGCAGAGCACAGATACGCAGTATTTT.

At least ten counts were recorded for this clonotype. The chain joins TRBV5-1 to TRBJ1-2; 7 nucleotides match TRBD1. Per germline, CDR1 SGHRS and CDR2 YFSETQ. The CDR3 totals 16 residues. V lost 2 bases, J lost 4 bases, and 11 bases stayed unmatched. The CDR3 DNA is TGCGCCAGCAGCTTCGATTCGGGACAGAAATTCTATGGCTACACCTTC. Protein: CASSFDSGQKFYGYTF.

In this sample, this clonotype turned up many times. The chain has TRBV20-1 and TRBJ2-1; 7 bases are a match to TRBD1. The CDR3 spans 14 residues. V lost 3 bases to trimming and J lost 9 bases; unmatched junction nucleotides: 11. Germline V gene lookup returns CDR1 DFQATT and CDR2 SNEGSKA (reference sequence). In nucleotides, the CDR3 is TGCAGTGCTAGCGTCCGACAGGGACGGGGTGAGCAGTTCTTC. Translation gives CSASVRQGRGEQFF.

V is TRBV19 and J is TRBJ1-5, with D uncertain. This CDR3 comprises 14 residues. V was shortened by 2 bases and J by 3 bases, with 8 bases between the two germline ends. CDR1 and CDR2 from the germline V gene are LNHDA and SQIVND (reference sequence). The CDR3 region has the DNA TGTGCCAGTAGTATAACAGCAAACAATCAGCCCCAGCATTTT. Protein product: CASSITANNQPQHF.

This clonotype has a count of ten or more. This chain uses TRBV29-1 with TRBJ2-1; TRBD2 is a possible D gene (6 bases). V lost 4 bases and J 5 bases, leaving 18 bases between the germline ends. CDR3 length: 15 amino acids. Germline loops: CDR1 SQVTM, CDR2 ANQGSEA. The CDR3 sequence is CSVAGASSGNNEQFF. The CDR3 nucleotides read TGCAGCGTTGCGGGAGCTAGCTCTGGAAACAATGAGCAGTTCTTC.

This clonotype has a handful of counts. The chain is built from TRBV20-1 and TRBJ1-6; D uncertain. CDR3 length equals 9 residues. V dropped 4 bases and J dropped 8 bases, with 0 bases sitting between them. Looked up from germline, CDR1 is DFQATT and CDR2 is SNEGSKA (reference sequence). This CDR3 is CSANSPLHF. The DNA of the CDR3 is TGCAGTGCTAATTCACCCCTCCACTTT.

The genes are TRBV3-1 and TRBJ2-3; no firm D call. This CDR3 comprises 13 residues. Germline V lookup: CDR1 LGHDT, CDR2 YNNKEL (reference sequence). V lost 0 bases to trimming and J lost 4 bases, with 5 bases between them. The chain's CDR3 is CASSQDGADTQYF. CDR3 nucleotides: TGTGCCAGCAGCCAAGACGGTGCAGATACGCAGTATTTT.

This clonotype was seen ten or more times. This rearrangement joins TRBV29-1 to TRBJ1-1; possibly TRBD1 for D (6 bases). Germline CDR1 reads SQVTM; CDR2 reads ANQGSEA. V shed 6 bases and J shed 1 base, with 9 bases lying between them. CDR3 length: 12 residues. CDR3 sequence (DNA): TGCAGCGTCTTACAGGGGAACACTGAAGCTTTCTTT. The encoded protein is CSVLQGNTEAFF.

The table lists this clonotype with many counts. The chain uses TRBV29-1 and TRBJ1-5, with TRBD1 matching 10 bases. Trimming at V came to 6 bases and at J to 3 bases, leaving 20 bases not matched to a gene. The germline gives CDR1 SQVTM, CDR2 ANQGSEA. CDR3 length: 19 amino acids. This CDR3 reads CSVTAGSGGDRGLNQPQHF. In DNA form, the CDR3 reads TGCAGCGTCACCGCGGGGTCCGGAGGGGACAGGGGACTCAATCAGCCCCAGCATTTT.

This clonotype was counted only a few times. This chain connects TRBV20-1 to TRBJ2-1; possible D gene TRBD1, 6 bases. The CDR3 extends over 15 amino acids. V lost 1 base and J 7 bases, leaving 17 bases between the germline ends. CDR1 is DFQATT, CDR2 SNEGSKA, per germline (reference sequence). The CDR3 loop is CSARVRRSGVNEQFF. The CDR3 region has the DNA TGCAGTGCTAGAGTTCGGCGGTCAGGGGTGAATGAGCAGTTCTTC.

This clonotype occurred a few times. V is TRBV5-1 and J is TRBJ1-2, with D uncertain. The CDR3 has 14 residues. V was trimmed by 6 bases and J by 4 bases, leaving 16 bases between them. Germline V gene data show CDR1 as SGHRS and CDR2 as YFSETQ. CDR3 sequence: CASTVSTGGYGYTF. Written as DNA, the CDR3 is TGCGCCAGCACCGTGAGCACGGGAGGCTATGGCTACACCTTC.

The chain employs TRBV12-3 or TRBV12-4 and TRBJ2-1; D uncertain. V was shortened by 1 base and J by 1 base, with 8 bases between the two germline ends. This CDR3 is 15 amino acids long. CDR3 loop: CASSLVSRSYNEQFF. CDR3 nucleotide sequence: TGTGCCAGCAGTTTAGTCAGTCGTTCCTACAATGAGCAGTTCTTC.

The rearrangement joins TRBV12-3 or TRBV12-4 to TRBJ2-3; D possibly uses TRBD1 or TRBD2 (5 bases each). The CDR3 totals 12 residues. V lost 2 bases, J lost 8 bases, and 8 bases lay in between. The CDR3 sequence: CASSLSGRTQYF. The DNA of the CDR3 is TGTGCCAGCAGTTTATCGGGACGTACGCAGTATTTT.

The chain employs TRBV28 and TRBJ2-7, with a possible D match to TRBD1 (5 bases). CDR3 length: 13 residues. V was cut by 2 bases and J by 4 bases, with 9 bases left in between. Germline V CDR1 and CDR2: MDHEN, SYDVKM. The CDR3 DNA follows: TGTGCCAGCAGTTTAAGGACACGTTACGAGCAGTACTTC. This codes for CASSLRTRYEQYF. The full variable domain, its missing parts supplied by reference TRBV28 and TRBJ2-7, is DVKVTQSSRYLVKRTGEKVFLECVQDMDHENMFWYRQDPGLGLRLIYFSYDVKMKEKGDIPEGYSVSREKKERFSLILESASTNQTSMYLCASSLRTRYEQYFGPGTRLTVT.

This clonotype appeared a few times. The DNA for the CDR3 is TGCAGTGCTCTGGGGCTAGCGGACGCCTACGAGCAGTACTTC. Its protein is CSALGLADAYEQYF. The gene calls are TRBV20-1 and TRBJ2-7, with 7 bases aligning to TRBD2. Germline V gives CDR1 DFQATT, CDR2 SNEGSKA (reference sequence). CDR3 length: 14 residues. V trimming: 5 bases; J trimming: 2 bases; junction bases outside the gene matches: 9.

In this sample, this clonotype turned up many times. The V gene is TRBV20-1, the J gene TRBJ1-2, with D possibly being TRBD1 (6 bases). This CDR3 contains 10 residues. Between the trimmed V and J ends, which lost 7 bases and 12 bases, there was a span of 15 bases. Per the germline V gene, CDR1 is DFQATT and CDR2 is SNEGSKA (reference sequence). In DNA, the CDR3 is TGCAGTGTTCGGGACACCACGAACACCTTC. Its translation is CSVRDTTNTF.

V usage is TRBV20-1 and J usage is TRBJ2-1; tentatively, D is TRBD2 (6 bases). Germline loops: CDR1 DFQATT, CDR2 SNEGSKA (reference sequence). V lost 4 bases, J lost 6 bases, and 22 bases lay in between. The CDR3 extends over 16 amino acids. The CDR3, as DNA: TGCAGTGCTACGGACCCTACTAGCTCCGCCGGCAATGAGCAGTTCTTC. It codes for CSATDPTSSAGNEQFF.

This clonotype was observed many times. This chain connects TRBV12-3 or TRBV12-4 to TRBJ2-5; 7 bases align to TRBD2. V gave up 4 bases and J gave up 4 bases; unmatched junction bases: 6. The CDR3 contains 14 residues. The DNA for the CDR3 is TGTGCCAGCAGTTACCAGGGCGGGGGAGAGACCCAGTACTTC. Residues: CASSYQGGGETQYF.